This entry lists 9 T cell receptor beta chains sequenced from one sample in a study of glioma-infiltrating T cells after dendritic cell vaccination. Generated by immunoSEQ multiplex PCR, the TCRdb table keeps only in-frame clones and is missing some. Among about 50,000 clones listed, 70% to 90% were seen once. Time point meaning: after dendritic cell vaccination, including at tumor progression/relapse. Source: blood, taken after dendritic cell vaccination. These receptors originate from a human donor with glioblastoma.

This clone was detected once. This chain uses TRBV11-2 with TRBJ2-7; 12 bases map to TRBD2. V was clipped by 5 bases and J by 2 bases; unmatched bases: 7. There are 16 residues in the CDR3. Germline V gene sequence: CDR1 SGHAT, CDR2 FQNNGV. CDR3 region: CASSPSTSGSTYEQYF. CDR3 DNA sequence: TGTGCCAGCAGCCCTTCGACTAGCGGGAGCACCTACGAGCAGTACTTC.

V gene TRBV6-1 combines with J gene TRBJ1-5; possibly TRBD1 for D (6 bases). Germline V CDR1 and CDR2: MNHNS, SASEGT. The CDR3 is made up of 14 amino acids. V lost 2 bases and J 7 bases, leaving 12 bases between the germline ends. The CDR3 spells CASSEYRVGQPQHF. DNA of the CDR3: TGTGCCAGCAGTGAATACAGGGTAGGGCAGCCCCAGCATTTT.

The chain combines TRBV7-2 with TRBJ1-2; possible D gene TRBD1, 6 bases. The V gene lost 1 base and the J gene lost 5 bases, with 17 bases spanning the gap. The CDR3 has 16 residues. From germline, CDR1 is SGHTA and CDR2 FQGNSA. The CDR3 here is CASSLDGGAGSYGYTF. In DNA form, the CDR3 reads TGTGCCAGCAGCTTAGACGGGGGGGCCGGGTCGTATGGCTACACCTTC.

The chain couples TRBV19 to TRBJ1-1, with TRBD1 matching over 7 bases. The CDR3 has 13 amino acids. The J segment lost 7 bases and the V segment lost 3 bases, leaving 5 bases of the junction unmatched. From germline, CDR1 is LNHDA and CDR2 SQIVND (reference sequence). This CDR3 is CASSMTRTGEAFF. CDR3 DNA: TGTGCCAGTAGTATGACAAGGACAGGTGAAGCTTTCTTT. The full variable domain, rest sourced from reference TRBV19 and TRBJ1-1, is DGGITQSPKYLFRKEGQNVTLSCEQNLNHDAMYWYRQDPGQGLRLIYYSQIVNDFQKGDIAEGYSVSREKKESFPLTVTSAQKNPTAFYLCASSMTRTGEAFFGQGTRLTVV.

The gene calls are TRBV7-8 and TRBJ2-3; the match to TRBD2 covers 15 bases. Germline V gene sequence: CDR1 SGHVS, CDR2 FQNEAQ. The CDR3 consists of 16 residues. With 6 bases clipped from V and 8 bases from J, the junction kept 9 bases outside the gene matches. CDR3 in DNA: TGTGCCAGCAGAAAACAGGGACTAGCGGGAGGAGGTACGCAGTATTTT. It codes for CASRKQGLAGGGTQYF. The variable domain in full, with the rest retrieved from reference TRBV7-8 and TRBJ2-3, is GAGVSQSPRYKVAKRGQDVALRCDPISGHVSLFWYQQALGQGPEFLTYFQNEAQLDKSGLPSDRFFAERPEGSVSTLKIQRTQQEDSAVYLCASRKQGLAGGGTQYFGPGTRLTVL.

This sequence joins TRBV7-8 and TRBJ2-1; 7 nucleotides line up with TRBD1. This CDR3 has 14 amino acids. Per germline, CDR1 SGHVS and CDR2 FQNEAQ. Losses at the gene ends were 5 bases for V and 2 bases for J; bases not matched to a gene: 3. DNA for the CDR3: TGTGCCAGCAGCCTGGGGACAGCCTACAATGAGCAGTTCTTC. It yields the protein CASSLGTAYNEQFF.

This chain joins TRBV2 and TRBJ1-3, with D possibly matching TRBD1 (5 bases). The germline CDR1 and CDR2 sequences are SNHLY and FYNNEI. The CDR3 loop spans 13 amino acids. V lost 6 bases and J lost 4, with 10 bases in between. The CDR3 coding sequence is TGTGCCAGCAGGGGGCCCCTGGGAAACACCATATATTTT. Translation gives CASRGPLGNTIYF. Full variable domain (rest looked up from reference TRBV2 and TRBJ1-3): EPEVTQTPSHQVTQMGQEVILRCVPISNHLYFYWYRQILGQKVEFLVSFYNNEISEKSEIFDDQFSVERPDGSNFTLKIRSTKLEDSAMYFCASRGPLGNTIYFGEGSWLTVV.

The chain carries TRBV2 and TRBJ2-3, with 10 bases aligning to TRBD2. Germline lookup yields CDR1 SNHLY and CDR2 FYNNEI. V lost 10 bases, J lost 5 bases, and 6 bases stayed unmatched. The CDR3 is 13 residues long. The CDR3 region is CAKLAGRGDTQYF. The CDR3 DNA reads as TGTGCCAAACTAGCGGGAAGGGGAGATACGCAGTATTTT. Complete variable domain (other parts from reference TRBV2 and TRBJ2-3): EPEVTQTPSHQVTQMGQEVILRCVPISNHLYFYWYRQILGQKVEFLVSFYNNEISEKSEIFDDQFSVERPDGSNFTLKIRSTKLEDSAMYFCAKLAGRGDTQYFGPGTRLTVL.

The chain joins TRBV9 to TRBJ1-2, with no clear D. Trimming cost V 2 bases and J 4 bases, with 12 bases left between them. The germline V gene encodes CDR1 SGDLS and CDR2 YYNGEE. CDR3 length: 14 amino acids. CDR3 sequence reads: CASSVAERPYGYTF. In DNA form, the CDR3 reads TGTGCCAGCAGCGTGGCGGAAAGACCCTATGGCTACACCTTC.